These 21 T cell receptor beta chains originate from one sample sequenced in a study of blood T cell repertoires in COVID-19. The data were produced by immunoSEQ multiplex PCR, yet TCRdb's version contains in-frame clones alone and is incomplete. The table lists a few hundred thousand clones, 89% of them singletons. Sequenced material: peripheral blood. All receptors come from a woman aged 40 to 55 who had recovered from COVID-19.

The chain employs TRBV7-7 and TRBJ2-5; 9 nucleotides align to TRBD1. The trim removed 5 bases at V and 3 bases at J, leaving 7 bases unmatched. Germline V gene lookup returns CDR1 SSHAT and CDR2 FNYEAQ (reference sequence). The CDR3 covers 15 residues. Written as DNA, the CDR3 is TGTGCCAGCAGCCCCGGGGACAGGGTTAAAGAGACCCAGTACTTC. Amino acids: CASSPGDRVKETQYF.

This chain joins TRBV6-5 and TRBJ1-1, with 7 nucleotides matching TRBD1. The CDR3 spans 13 residues. Per germline, CDR1 MNHEY and CDR2 SVGAGI. The trim removed 4 bases at V and 4 bases at J, leaving 3 bases unmatched. This chain's CDR3 is CASSSSGGTEAFF. In DNA form, the CDR3 reads TGTGCCAGCAGTTCTTCAGGGGGCACTGAAGCTTTCTTT.

The chain combines TRBV9 with TRBJ2-1; maybe TRBD2 (5 bases). Trimming removed 1 base at V and 5 bases at J, with 13 bases between. Germline loops: CDR1 SGDLS, CDR2 YYNGEE. The CDR3 runs 15 residues. CDR3 bases: TGTGCCAGCAGCGTATCGGGGAGCGACCACAATGAGCAGTTCTTC. Translating it yields CASSVSGSDHNEQFF.

The chain uses TRBV25-1 and TRBJ1-1; TRBD1 matches 7 bases. V was clipped by 4 bases and J by 1 base; unmatched bases: 6. Germline CDR1 reads MGHDK; CDR2 reads SYGVNS. CDR3 length: 15 residues. DNA of the CDR3: TGTGCCAGCAGTGCTCAGGGGGTCCGGAACACTGAAGCTTTCTTT. It encodes CASSAQGVRNTEAFF. The full variable domain, rest sourced from reference TRBV25-1 and TRBJ1-1, is EADIYQTPRYLVIGTGKKITLECSQTMGHDKMYWYQQDPGMELHLIHYSYGVNSTEKGDLSSESTVSRIRTEHFPLTLESARPSHTSQYLCASSAQGVRNTEAFFGQGTRLTVV.

This chain joins TRBV30 and TRBJ1-5; D gene ambiguous. This CDR3 has 17 residues. V was clipped by 0 bases and J by 4 bases, with 19 bases between them. Germline CDR1 is GTSNPN and CDR2 is SVGIG (reference sequence). CDR3 sequence: CAWSVPPLRHRNQPQHF. DNA of the CDR3: TGTGCCTGGAGTGTACCCCCTCTACGACATAGGAATCAGCCCCAGCATTTT.

This chain uses TRBV7-2 with TRBJ1-4; 11 bases are a match to TRBD1. The trim removed 5 bases at V and 8 bases at J, leaving 7 bases unmatched. CDR3 length: 15 residues. Germline V gene data show CDR1 as SGHTA and CDR2 as FQGNSA. The CDR3 is CASSQDRGRNEKLFF. Written as DNA, the CDR3 is TGTGCCAGCAGCCAGGACAGGGGGCGAAACGAAAAACTGTTTTTT. The variable domain in full, with the rest retrieved from reference TRBV7-2 and TRBJ1-4, is GAGVSQSPSNKVTEKGKDVELRCDPISGHTALYWYRQSLGQGLEFLIYFQGNSAPDKSGLPSDRFSAERTGGSVSTLTIQRTQQEDSAVYLCASSQDRGRNEKLFFGSGTQLSVL.

This clone showed up just once. The chain couples TRBV12-5 to TRBJ1-1; D not certain. The CDR3 runs 13 residues. Germline V gene sequence: CDR1 LGHNT, CDR2 FRNRAP. V lost 3 bases and J 2 bases, leaving 7 bases between the germline ends. CDR3 coding DNA: TGTGCTAGTGGTTTCTTCACTAACACTGAAGCTTTCTTT. It specifies CASGFFTNTEAFF.

The chain combines TRBV11-3 with TRBJ1-4, with 7 bases fitting TRBD1. The germline V gene encodes CDR1 SGHNT and CDR2 YENEEA. This CDR3 comprises 15 residues. V lost 4 bases to trimming and J lost 0 bases; unmatched junction nucleotides: 2. CDR3: CASSYGTATNEKLFF. CDR3 nucleotide sequence: TGTGCCAGCAGCTACGGGACAGCAACTAATGAAAAACTGTTTTTT.

The chain recombines TRBV6-5 with TRBJ2-2, with TRBD2 matching over 12 bases. V shed 10 bases, J shed 4 bases, and the junction held 4 bases outside the gene matches. The germline CDR1 and CDR2 sequences are MNHEY and SVGAGI. The CDR3 is 14 amino acids. Written as DNA, the CDR3 is TGTGCCACACTAGCGGGGGGTTTCACCGGGGAGCTGTTTTTT. Its protein product is CATLAGGFTGELFF.

J is TRBJ1-2 and V is TRBV28; D is perhaps TRBD1 (6 bases). Germline V gives CDR1 MDHEN, CDR2 SYDVKM. The CDR3 sequence is 13 residues long. Deletions cut 5 bases from V and 8 bases from J, with 15 bases between. CDR3 amino acids: CASSAQDRWGYTF. In nucleotides, the CDR3 is TGTGCCAGCAGTGCCCAGGACAGATGGGGCTACACCTTC.

The genes are TRBV2 and TRBJ1-5; D is unclear. The CDR3 runs 15 residues. Looked up from germline, CDR1 is SNHLY and CDR2 is FYNNEI. Trimming cost V 3 bases and J 3 bases, with 12 bases left between them. The CDR3 protein is CASSDRGITNQPQHF. CDR3 DNA: TGTGCCAGCAGTGATCGGGGAATAACCAATCAGCCCCAGCATTTT.

J is TRBJ2-1 and V is TRBV4-2, with D perhaps TRBD2 (6 bases). The germline V and J ends were trimmed by 2 bases and 4 bases, with 15 bases remaining between them. CDR1 is LGHNA and CDR2 is YNFKEQ in the germline V gene. CDR3 length: 16 residues. The CDR3: CASSQRNLGGYNEQFF. DNA of the CDR3: TGTGCCAGCAGCCAAAGAAATCTGGGGGGTTACAATGAGCAGTTCTTC.

This rearrangement joins TRBV10-2 to TRBJ1-6, with D hard to call. There are 15 residues in the CDR3. Trimming pared 4 bases from V and 0 bases from J, leaving 7 bases between. Germline CDR1 and CDR2: WSHSY and SAAADI. The CDR3 here is CASSAMSSYNSPLHF. In DNA, the CDR3 is TGCGCCAGCAGTGCAATGAGCTCCTATAATTCACCCCTCCACTTT.

The CDR3 sequence is CAWTRVWETQYF. The CDR3 DNA sequence: TGTGCCTGGACGAGAGTGTGGGAGACCCAGTACTTC. This chain joins TRBV30 and TRBJ2-5, with unresolved D. Germline-derived CDR1 and CDR2 are GTSNPN and SVGIG (reference sequence). The length of the CDR3 is 12 residues. Trimming shortened V by 4 bases and J by 5 bases, and 11 bases separated the two germline ends.

The genes are TRBV30 and TRBJ2-5; the D call may be TRBD1 or TRBD2 (6 bases each). V was trimmed by 5 bases and J by 7 bases, leaving 8 bases between them. CDR1 GTSNPN and CDR2 SVGIG come from the germline V gene (reference sequence). The CDR3 contains 10 residues. CDR3 protein: CAWGGPTQYF. CDR3 coding DNA: TGTGCCTGGGGGGGGCCGACCCAGTACTTC.

The rearrangement links TRBV30 to TRBJ2-5; tentatively, D is TRBD1 (5 bases). CDR1 is GTSNPN and CDR2 is SVGIG in the germline V gene (reference sequence). V was pared by 0 bases and J by 2 bases, with 10 bases between. There are 14 residues in the CDR3. The CDR3 sequence is CAWSVARGQETQYF. In nucleotides, the CDR3 is TGTGCCTGGAGTGTAGCTAGGGGTCAAGAGACCCAGTACTTC.

The V call is TRBV18, the J call TRBJ2-7, with D possibly TRBD2 on 5 matching bases. Germline CDR1 reads KGHSH; CDR2 reads LQKENI. The CDR3 covers 13 residues. V lost 7 bases and J 7 bases, leaving 17 bases between the germline ends. Written as DNA, the CDR3 is TGTGCCAGCTTGACGGGGTTATTGGGGGAGCAGTACTTC. Its translation is CASLTGLLGEQYF.

The V and J genes are TRBV5-4 and TRBJ2-4, with a possible D match to TRBD2 (7 bases). Deletions cut 2 bases from V and 6 bases from J, with 18 bases between. Germline V gene data show CDR1 as SGHNT and CDR2 as YYREEE (reference sequence). The CDR3 loop spans 16 amino acids. The CDR3 DNA follows: TGTGCCAGCAGCTTCTTTGCGGGGGCAGCGGGAAACATTCAGTACTTC. This sequence encodes CASSFFAGAAGNIQYF.

The J gene is TRBJ2-1, the V gene TRBV4-1, with 9 nucleotides matching TRBD2. The CDR3 has 14 residues. J was trimmed by 8 bases and V by 2 bases; bases with no gene match: 4. Germline V lookup: CDR1 MGHRA, CDR2 YSYEKL. CDR3 residues: CASSQRQREDEQFF. The CDR3 DNA sequence: TGCGCCAGCAGCCAACGACAGCGGGAGGATGAGCAGTTCTTC.

This rearrangement joins TRBV6-5 to TRBJ1-1, with 11 bases fitting TRBD1. Germline V gene lookup returns CDR1 MNHEY and CDR2 SVGAGI. This CDR3 is built from 16 residues. Germline trimming cut 2 bases from V and 3 bases from J; bases unmatched to any gene: 5. For the CDR3, the DNA is TGTGCCAGCAGTTACGTCGGACAGGGGGCGGACACTGAAGCTTTCTTT. Translation: CASSYVGQGADTEAFF.

V and J are TRBV28 and TRBJ2-7; 9 positions agree with TRBD1. Germline V gene sequence: CDR1 MDHEN, CDR2 SYDVKM. V dropped 7 bases and J dropped 6; count of bases not matched to a gene: 16. This CDR3 has 16 amino acids. This CDR3 is CASIPLITGGEVEQYF. CDR3 sequence (DNA): TGTGCCAGCATCCCACTGATAACAGGGGGCGAAGTCGAGCAGTACTTC.